Listed below are T cell receptor beta chains from one sample, sequenced in a study of T cell clones after liver transplantation. Clones were sequenced by immunoSEQ multiplex PCR, and TCRdb holds only the in-frame ones, with some missing. The sample records some 59,000 clones, 70% to 75% being singletons. Sequenced material: CD4+ T cells from blood, taken at the 22-month timepoint. Receptors originate from a human patient who received a liver transplant. The graft donor may be the source of some T cells. The CDR3 runs from the conserved cysteine through the conserved F or W. The D gene is left open where the match is weak. Some rows have no size entry. The others give once, few or many, or a class for an expanded clone.

clone_size: few
j_call: TRBJ2-7
v_call: TRBV28
d_call: NA
cdr3_aa: CATGKLTGSYEQYF
cdr3_nt: TGTGCCACAGGGAAATTGACAGGCTCCTACGAGCAGTACTTC

clone_size: NA
j_call: TRBJ1-1
v_call: TRBV28
d_call: NA
cdr3_aa: CASSPSMRLNTEAFF
cdr3_nt: TGTGCCAGCAGCCCTTCGATGAGGCTGAACACTGAAGCTTTCTTT

clone_size: NA
j_call: TRBJ2-7
v_call: TRBV5-8
d_call: NA
cdr3_aa: CASSRASRRYEQYF
cdr3_nt: TGTGCCAGCAGCCGAGCGTCGAGGAGGTACGAGCAGTACTTC

clone_size: NA
j_call: TRBJ2-1
v_call: TRBV11-3
d_call: TRBD1
cdr3_aa: CATSPGGSYNEQFF
cdr3_nt: TGTGCCACCAGTCCAGGGGGCTCCTACAATGAGCAGTTCTTC

clone_size: NA
j_call: TRBJ2-2
v_call: TRBV15
d_call: TRBD2
cdr3_aa: CATSRASGGLNTGELFF
cdr3_nt: TGTGCCACCAGCAGAGCAAGCGGGGGCCTGAACACCGGGGAGCTGTTTTTT

clone_size: NA
j_call: TRBJ2-1
v_call: TRBV2
d_call: TRBD2
cdr3_aa: CASSDKRGGDNEQFF
cdr3_nt: TGTGCCAGCAGTGATAAGCGGGGGGGAGACAATGAGCAGTTCTTC

clone_size: NA
j_call: TRBJ1-2
v_call: TRBV6-5
d_call: NA
cdr3_aa: CASSYDPALNEYGYTF
cdr3_nt: TGTGCCAGCAGTTACGATCCAGCACTCAATGAGTATGGCTACACCTTC

clone_size: NA
j_call: TRBJ1-3
v_call: TRBV29-1
d_call: TRBD1
cdr3_aa: CSVKGTGTGNTIYF
cdr3_nt: TGCAGCGTCAAAGGGACAGGGACAGGAAACACCATATATTTT

clone_size: NA
j_call: TRBJ2-1
v_call: TRBV7-9
d_call: NA
cdr3_aa: CATPKGPGSYNEQFF
cdr3_nt: TGTGCCACCCCTAAAGGGCCGGGCTCCTACAATGAGCAGTTCTTC

clone_size: NA
j_call: TRBJ2-5
v_call: TRBV28
d_call: NA
cdr3_aa: CASSLPVRAETQYF
cdr3_nt: TGTGCCAGCAGTCTCCCCGTCAGGGCTGAGACCCAGTACTTC

clone_size: NA
j_call: TRBJ2-7
v_call: TRBV5-4
d_call: NA
cdr3_aa: CASSFELEQYF
cdr3_nt: TGTGCCAGCAGCTTCGAATTGGAGCAGTACTTC

clone_size: NA
j_call: TRBJ2-7
v_call: TRBV14
d_call: TRBD1
cdr3_aa: CASSLQGTYEQYF
cdr3_nt: TGTGCCAGCAGCCTACAGGGGACCTACGAGCAGTACTTC

clone_size: once
j_call: TRBJ1-6
v_call: TRBV5-1
d_call: NA
cdr3_aa: CASRGGIVSPLHF
cdr3_nt: TGCGCCAGCAGAGGCGGAATCGTATCACCCCTCCACTTT

clone_size: few
j_call: TRBJ1-2
v_call: TRBV9
d_call: NA
cdr3_aa: CASTRNGGGGYTF
cdr3_nt: TGTGCCAGCACCCGAAATGGAGGGGGTGGCTACACCTTC

clone_size: few
j_call: TRBJ1-2
v_call: TRBV19
d_call: NA
cdr3_aa: CASSRATGGNYGYTF
cdr3_nt: TGTGCCAGTAGTAGAGCGACAGGAGGTAACTATGGCTACACCTTC

clone_size: NA
j_call: TRBJ2-4
v_call: TRBV2
d_call: NA
cdr3_aa: CASSEALLTVSAKNIQYF
cdr3_nt: TGTGCCAGCAGTGAAGCGCTTCTGACAGTTTCAGCCAAAAACATTCAGTACTTC

clone_size: NA
j_call: TRBJ2-1
v_call: TRBV20-1
d_call: NA
cdr3_aa: CSPNEQFF
cdr3_nt: TGCAGCCCAAATGAGCAGTTCTTC

clone_size: few
j_call: TRBJ2-1
v_call: TRBV6-1
d_call: TRBD1
cdr3_aa: CASSRDRVSYNEQFF
cdr3_nt: TGTGCCAGCAGCCGGGACAGGGTATCCTACAATGAGCAGTTCTTC

clone_size: few
j_call: TRBJ1-1
v_call: TRBV11-2
d_call: NA
cdr3_aa: CASSLMSGALNTEAFF
cdr3_nt: TGTGCCAGCAGCTTAATGTCAGGGGCGCTGAACACTGAAGCTTTCTTT

clone_size: NA
j_call: TRBJ1-4
v_call: TRBV7-9
d_call: NA
cdr3_aa: CASSLVPEKLFF
cdr3_nt: TGTGCCAGCAGCTTAGTCCCTGAAAAACTGTTTTTT

clone_size: NA
j_call: TRBJ2-2
v_call: TRBV5-1
d_call: NA
cdr3_aa: CASSSGTAGPGELFF
cdr3_nt: TGCGCCAGCAGCTCCGGGACTGCGGGGCCCGGGGAGCTGTTTTTT

clone_size: NA
j_call: TRBJ2-7
v_call: TRBV7-2
d_call: NA
cdr3_aa: CASSLSGRSYEQYF
cdr3_nt: TGTGCCAGCAGCTTATCGGGCAGATCCTACGAGCAGTACTTC

clone_size: NA
j_call: TRBJ1-5
v_call: TRBV4-1
d_call: NA
cdr3_aa: CASSQTVTRGNQPQHF
cdr3_nt: TGCGCCAGCAGCCAGACAGTTACGAGGGGCAATCAGCCCCAGCATTTT

clone_size: NA
j_call: TRBJ2-5
v_call: TRBV29-1
d_call: NA
cdr3_aa: CSVDLVRGTQYF
cdr3_nt: TGCAGCGTTGATCTAGTCCGAGGGACCCAGTACTTC

clone_size: NA
j_call: TRBJ2-5
v_call: TRBV18
d_call: NA
cdr3_aa: CASSPPGGLGKTQYF
cdr3_nt: TGTGCCAGCTCACCACCAGGGGGGCTTGGGAAGACCCAGTACTTC

clone_size: NA
j_call: TRBJ2-1
v_call: TRBV6-6
d_call: TRBD2
cdr3_aa: CASSRASGYNEQFF
cdr3_nt: TGTGCCAGCAGTCGGGCTAGCGGATACAATGAGCAGTTCTTC

clone_size: NA
j_call: TRBJ1-3
v_call: TRBV5-1
d_call: NA
cdr3_aa: CASSFSTGAAGNTIYF
cdr3_nt: TGCGCCAGCAGCTTTTCTACGGGGGCGGCTGGAAACACCATATATTTT

clone_size: NA
j_call: TRBJ2-1
v_call: TRBV6-1
d_call: NA
cdr3_aa: CASSEQGSSYNEQFF
cdr3_nt: TGTGCCAGCAGTGAGCAGGGGAGCTCCTACAATGAGCAGTTCTTC

clone_size: NA
j_call: TRBJ1-1
v_call: TRBV29-1
d_call: TRBD1
cdr3_aa: CSVQGQMNTEAFF
cdr3_nt: TGCAGCGTGCAGGGACAGATGAACACTGAAGCTTTCTTT

clone_size: few
j_call: TRBJ1-6
v_call: TRBV28
d_call: NA
cdr3_aa: CASSTSGVTNSPLHF
cdr3_nt: TGTGCCAGCAGTACCTCCGGGGTGACGAATTCACCCCTCCACTTT

clone_size: NA
j_call: TRBJ1-1
v_call: TRBV7-9
d_call: NA
cdr3_aa: CASSSQDGTEAFF
cdr3_nt: TGTGCCAGCAGCTCACAGGACGGCACTGAAGCTTTCTTT

clone_size: NA
j_call: TRBJ1-5
v_call: TRBV11-2
d_call: NA
cdr3_aa: CASSSTGTNQPQHF
cdr3_nt: TGTGCCAGCAGCTCGACAGGTACCAATCAGCCCCAGCATTTT

clone_size: few
j_call: TRBJ2-7
v_call: TRBV28
d_call: NA
cdr3_aa: CASSTLNEQYF
cdr3_nt: TGTGCCAGCAGCACCCTCAACGAGCAGTACTTC

clone_size: NA
j_call: TRBJ2-7
v_call: TRBV4-1
d_call: NA
cdr3_aa: CASSQASPLGEQYF
cdr3_nt: TGCGCCAGCAGCCAAGCGTCCCCCTTAGGCGAGCAGTACTTC

clone_size: NA
j_call: TRBJ1-6
v_call: TRBV4-1
d_call: TRBD1
cdr3_aa: CASSQAPTGGNDSPLHF
cdr3_nt: TGCGCCAGCAGCCAAGCCCCGACAGGGGGCAACGATTCACCCCTCCACTTT

clone_size: once
j_call: TRBJ2-1
v_call: TRBV7-7
d_call: NA
cdr3_aa: CASSLKIGGQGSDEQFF
cdr3_nt: TGTGCCAGCAGCTTAAAAATTGGGGGGCAGGGGAGCGATGAGCAGTTCTTC

clone_size: NA
j_call: TRBJ1-2
v_call: TRBV27
d_call: NA
cdr3_aa: CASSPTGNYGYTF
cdr3_nt: TGTGCCAGCAGTCCAACAGGGAACTATGGCTACACCTTC

clone_size: NA
j_call: TRBJ2-3
v_call: TRBV5-6
d_call: TRBD2
cdr3_aa: CASSPMGRGGTDTQYF
cdr3_nt: TGTGCCAGCAGCCCGATGGGGCGGGGGGGCACAGATACGCAGTATTTT

clone_size: NA
j_call: TRBJ1-6
v_call: TRBV2
d_call: TRBD1
cdr3_aa: CASSRDRGYSPLHF
cdr3_nt: TGTGCCAGCAGTCGGGACAGGGGGTATTCACCCCTCCACTTT

clone_size: few
j_call: TRBJ2-6
v_call: TRBV2
d_call: TRBD1
cdr3_aa: CASSGAGGSGANVLTF
cdr3_nt: TGTGCCAGCAGTGGGGCAGGGGGTTCTGGGGCCAACGTCCTGACTTTC

clone_size: few
j_call: TRBJ1-1
v_call: TRBV6-1
d_call: NA
cdr3_aa: CASSGRTGGTEAFF
cdr3_nt: TGTGCCAGCAGTGGTCGGACGGGAGGGACTGAAGCTTTCTTT

clone_size: NA
j_call: TRBJ1-5
v_call: TRBV6-1
d_call: NA
cdr3_aa: CASIRPDSNQPQHF
cdr3_nt: TGTGCCAGCATTCGCCCTGATAGCAATCAGCCCCAGCATTTT

clone_size: NA
j_call: TRBJ2-1
v_call: TRBV5-4
d_call: NA
cdr3_aa: CASSAVQGAGEQFF
cdr3_nt: TGTGCCAGCAGCGCGGTACAGGGAGCAGGTGAGCAGTTCTTC

clone_size: NA
j_call: TRBJ2-7
v_call: TRBV7-2
d_call: NA
cdr3_aa: CASRDGRRYEQYF
cdr3_nt: TGTGCCAGCAGAGACGGAAGGCGCTACGAGCAGTACTTC

clone_size: NA
j_call: TRBJ2-2
v_call: TRBV6-1
d_call: NA
cdr3_aa: CASRNREGTGELFF
cdr3_nt: TGTGCCAGCAGAAACAGGGAGGGAACCGGGGAGCTGTTTTTT

clone_size: NA
j_call: TRBJ1-2
v_call: TRBV27
d_call: TRBD1
cdr3_aa: CASSSGGSTNYGYTF
cdr3_nt: TGTGCCAGCAGTTCAGGGGGAAGTACTAACTATGGCTACACCTTC

clone_size: few
j_call: TRBJ1-6
v_call: TRBV5-6
d_call: NA
cdr3_aa: CASSLDSRSPLHF
cdr3_nt: TGTGCCAGCAGCTTAGACTCTCGTTCACCCCTCCACTTT

clone_size: NA
j_call: TRBJ2-6
v_call: TRBV5-1
d_call: NA
cdr3_aa: CASRLVSGANVLTF
cdr3_nt: TGCGCCAGCAGGTTGGTTTCTGGGGCCAACGTCCTGACTTTC

clone_size: NA
j_call: TRBJ2-3
v_call: TRBV19
d_call: TRBD1
cdr3_aa: CASSRGQERTDTQYF
cdr3_nt: TGTGCCAGTAGTAGGGGACAGGAGCGGACAGATACGCAGTATTTT

clone_size: once
j_call: TRBJ1-3
v_call: TRBV18
d_call: NA
cdr3_aa: CASSPGRASGNTIYF
cdr3_nt: TGTGCCAGCTCACCTGGCAGAGCCTCTGGAAACACCATATATTTT

clone_size: NA
j_call: TRBJ1-1
v_call: TRBV29-1
d_call: NA
cdr3_aa: CSVGGGVLNTEAFF
cdr3_nt: TGCAGCGTTGGGGGAGGGGTATTGAACACTGAAGCTTTCTTT

clone_size: NA
j_call: TRBJ2-5
v_call: TRBV7-8
d_call: NA
cdr3_aa: CASSLDLGYQETQYF
cdr3_nt: TGTGCCAGCAGCTTAGACCTTGGGTACCAAGAGACCCAGTACTTC

clone_size: NA
j_call: TRBJ1-5
v_call: TRBV27
d_call: TRBD1
cdr3_aa: CASSQTRTGFLNQPQHF
cdr3_nt: TGTGCCAGCAGTCAGACACGGACAGGGTTTTTAAATCAGCCCCAGCATTTT

clone_size: NA
j_call: TRBJ1-1
v_call: TRBV5-1
d_call: NA
cdr3_aa: CASSRTRRYTAEAFF
cdr3_nt: TGCGCCAGCAGCAGGACCAGGAGGTATACGGCTGAAGCTTTCTTT

clone_size: NA
j_call: TRBJ2-3
v_call: TRBV2
d_call: TRBD1
cdr3_aa: CASSRRDRGHGTDTQYF
cdr3_nt: TGTGCCAGCAGCAGACGGGACAGGGGGCACGGGACAGATACGCAGTATTTT

clone_size: NA
j_call: TRBJ2-5
v_call: TRBV30
d_call: TRBD1
cdr3_aa: CAWSEGAETQYF
cdr3_nt: TGTGCCTGGAGTGAGGGGGCCGAGACCCAGTACTTC

clone_size: NA
j_call: TRBJ1-2
v_call: TRBV19
d_call: NA
cdr3_aa: CASSESTGTYGYTF
cdr3_nt: TGTGCCAGTAGTGAATCGACAGGCACATATGGCTACACCTTC

clone_size: NA
j_call: TRBJ2-5
v_call: TRBV5-6
d_call: NA
cdr3_aa: CASSRGHQETQYF
cdr3_nt: TGTGCCAGCAGCCGAGGGCACCAAGAGACCCAGTACTTC

clone_size: few
j_call: TRBJ2-3
v_call: TRBV18
d_call: NA
cdr3_aa: CASGLSTDTQYF
cdr3_nt: TGTGCCAGCGGCCTAAGCACAGATACGCAGTATTTT

clone_size: NA
j_call: TRBJ2-3
v_call: TRBV29-1
d_call: NA
cdr3_aa: CSVWGDINTDTQYF
cdr3_nt: TGCAGCGTTTGGGGGGACATAAACACAGATACGCAGTATTTT